This TCR beta chain came from a study of vaccination and CD4 T cells after COVID-19. On this clonotype: Its antigen is currently unknown.

Germline V gene lookup returns CDR1 MNHNS and CDR2 SASEGT. V gave up 7 bases and J gave up 5 bases, with 20 bases separating them. The CDR3 covers 15 residues. Treatment here: approximately 11-day PBMC culture with coronavirus spike peptide pools or control peptides (ViraFEST assay). Sequence data for DNA of cultured CD4+ T cells were generated by the Oncomine TCR Beta short-read assay. TCRdb redid the calling of the PCR reads with MiXCR, one entry per CDR3 protein. The data contain 25,000 or so distinct CDR3 sequences, about 40% of them seen just once; the ten biggest clones take up just over 7%. The specimen was CD4+ T cells from blood, cultured in vitro. The rearrangement uses TRBV6-1 and TRBJ1-1; possible D gene TRBD1, 6 bases. The TCR was taken from a human donor who had recovered from COVID-19. CDR3 sequence: CASNPQGQGGTEAFF. The DNA of the CDR3 is TGTGCCAGCAATCCCCAGGGGCAGGGCGGAACTGAAGCTTTCTTT.